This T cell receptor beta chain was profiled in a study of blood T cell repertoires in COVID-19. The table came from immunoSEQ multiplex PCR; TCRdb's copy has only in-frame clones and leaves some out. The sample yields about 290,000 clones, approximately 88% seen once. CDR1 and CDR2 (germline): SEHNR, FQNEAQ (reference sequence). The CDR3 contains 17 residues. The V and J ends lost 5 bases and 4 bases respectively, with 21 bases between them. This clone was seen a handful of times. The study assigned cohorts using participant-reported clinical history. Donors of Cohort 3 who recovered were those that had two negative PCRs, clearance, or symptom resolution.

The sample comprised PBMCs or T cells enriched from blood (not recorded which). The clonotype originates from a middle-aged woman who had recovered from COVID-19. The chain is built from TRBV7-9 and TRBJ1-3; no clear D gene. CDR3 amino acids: CASSPRHGGVSGNTIYF. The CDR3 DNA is TGTGCCAGCAGCCCCCGACACGGAGGAGTATCCGGAAACACCATATATTTT.